The next 31 T cell receptor beta chains were all read from a single sample in a study of T cell changes during pregnancy in multiple sclerosis. Profiled with immunoSEQ multiplex PCR; TCRdb holds only in-frame clones, not every one. The sample records about 55,000 clones, about 92% being singletons. The sequences come from CD8+ T cells from peripheral blood mononuclear cells, collected in the second trimester of pregnancy. These TCRs come from a female donor with multiple sclerosis, enrolled in a pregnancy study.

The genes are TRBV7-2 and TRBJ2-7; TRBD2 is a possible D gene (7 bases). V was cut by 4 bases and J by 4 bases, with 11 bases left in between. This CDR3 has 13 amino acids. Germline-derived CDR1 and CDR2 are SGHTA and FQGNSA. The CDR3 here is CASSWGRGYEQYF. CDR3 nucleotide sequence: TGTGCCAGCAGCTGGGGGAGGGGGTACGAGCAGTACTTC.

The chain joins TRBV5-1 to TRBJ2-7; D not certain. Germline V gene data show CDR1 as SGHRS and CDR2 as YFSETQ. The V gene lost 0 bases and the J gene lost 1 base, with 8 bases spanning the gap. The CDR3 totals 14 residues. This CDR3 reads CASSLAPGSYEQYF. The CDR3 DNA follows: TGCGCCAGCAGCTTGGCCCCGGGTTCCTACGAGCAGTACTTC.

The rearrangement links TRBV30 to TRBJ1-4; D is possibly TRBD1 (6 bases). V gave up 3 bases and J gave up 0 bases, with 11 bases separating them. This CDR3 contains 15 residues. Germline V gene data show CDR1 as GTSNPN and CDR2 as SVGIG (reference sequence). The CDR3 reads CAWSRQVATNEKLFF. DNA for the CDR3: TGTGCCTGGAGCCGACAGGTTGCAACTAATGAAAAACTGTTTTTT.

The chain uses TRBV5-4 and TRBJ2-3; D is undetermined. Trimming cost V 2 bases and J 3 bases, with 4 bases left between them. Germline values: CDR1 SGHNT, CDR2 YYREEE (reference sequence). CDR3 length: 12 residues. Here the CDR3 reads CASSFGTDTQYF. Written as DNA, the CDR3 is TGTGCCAGCAGCTTCGGGACAGATACGCAGTATTTT.

By proportion, this clone is medium-sized. The chain employs TRBV28 and TRBJ1-5; 8 bases match TRBD1. V gave up 3 bases and J gave up 0 bases; unmatched junction bases: 13. CDR1 MDHEN and CDR2 SYDVKM come from the germline V gene. The CDR3 contains 19 residues. The CDR3 DNA reads as TGTGCCAGCAGTTTCCCCGGGGCAGGGGGCCAATATAGCAATCAGCCCCAGCATTTT. Protein product: CASSFPGAGGQYSNQPQHF.

The chain is built from TRBV27 and TRBJ2-6; the match to TRBD2 covers 7 bases. The CDR3 has 15 residues. Germline CDR1 reads MNHEY; CDR2 reads SMNVEV (reference sequence). With 2 bases clipped from V and 2 bases from J, the junction kept 0 bases outside the gene matches. In DNA, the CDR3 is TGTGCCAGCAGTTTAGGGGGGGCTGGGGCCAACGTCCTGACTTTC. Its protein product is CASSLGGAGANVLTF. Looking up the rest from reference TRBV27 and TRBJ2-6 gives the full variable domain: EAQVTQNPRYLITVTGKKLTVTCSQNMNHEYMSWYRQDPGLGLRQIYYSMNVEVTDKGDVPEGYKVSRKEKRNFPLILESPSPNQTSLYFCASSLGGAGANVLTFGAGSRLTVL.

The gene calls are TRBV27 and TRBJ2-1, with TRBD1 as a possible D gene (5 bases). This CDR3 has 15 amino acids. Germline V gene data show CDR1 as MNHEY and CDR2 as SMNVEV (reference sequence). With 5 bases removed from V and 6 bases from J, the gap between germline ends came to 17 bases. The CDR3 DNA follows: TGTGCCAGCAGTCTGCTGGCAGGGTTGGTCAATGAGCAGTTCTTC. Translating gives CASSLLAGLVNEQFF.

V gene TRBV7-3 combines with J gene TRBJ1-1, with D hard to call. Germline V lookup: CDR1 SGHTA, CDR2 FQGTGA. Trimming removed 2 bases at V and 4 bases at J, with 11 bases between. This CDR3 is built from 14 residues. The CDR3 DNA reads TGTGCCAGCAGCTTAGATCGTGGCGGCACTGAAGCTTTCTTT. This gives the protein CASSLDRGGTEAFF.

The rearrangement uses TRBV5-6 and TRBJ2-5; D may be TRBD1 (6 bases). From germline, CDR1 is SGHDT and CDR2 YYEEEE. The V and J ends lost 1 base and 8 bases respectively, with 21 bases between them. This CDR3 is built from 16 residues. The chain's CDR3 is CASSLYNGQPLVTQYF. The CDR3 nucleotides read TGTGCCAGCAGCTTGTATAATGGACAGCCCTTGGTTACCCAGTACTTC.

The chain links TRBV27 to TRBJ1-5, with a tentative D call TRBD1 (5 bases). Germline V lookup: CDR1 MNHEY, CDR2 SMNVEV (reference sequence). This CDR3 is 13 amino acids long. The CDR3 bases are TGTGCGACCGGGGGGGGGTCCAATCAGCCCCAGCATTTT. Translating it yields CATGGGSNQPQHF.

The chain is built from TRBV27 and TRBJ2-1; D is undetermined. CDR1 MNHEY and CDR2 SMNVEV come from the germline V gene (reference sequence). The length of the CDR3 is 13 residues. V lost 7 bases to trimming and J lost 9 bases, with 16 bases between them. The DNA for the CDR3 is TGTGCCAGCACCCCATACCAGTCGGGTGAGCAGTTCTTC. This sequence encodes CASTPYQSGEQFF.

This clone has only one observation. The J gene is TRBJ1-6, the V gene TRBV9; perhaps TRBD1 as D (5 bases). V gave up 2 bases and J gave up 0 bases, with 9 bases separating them. The CDR3 contains 16 residues. In germline, CDR1 is SGDLS, CDR2 YYNGEE. Here the CDR3 DNA reads TGTGCCAGCAGCGTGGGGGGGAGCTCCTATAATTCACCCCTCCACTTT. This codes for CASSVGGSSYNSPLHF.

This CDR3 is CASSLRGYEQYF. The CDR3 nucleotides are TGCGCCAGCAGCCTCAGGGGTTACGAGCAGTACTTC. The chain employs TRBV5-1 and TRBJ2-7, with TRBD1 as a possible D gene (6 bases). Germline V gives CDR1 SGHRS, CDR2 YFSETQ. The V end was cut by 4 bases, the J end by 4 bases, with 9 bases between. The length of the CDR3 is 12 residues.

This clone came up once. The CDR3 coding sequence is TGTGCCAGCAGCTTAGCCAGGGTCGTCACTGAAGCTTTCTTT. Amino acids: CASSLARVVTEAFF. The rearrangement joins TRBV7-9 to TRBJ1-1; perhaps TRBD1 as D (5 bases). This CDR3 region has 14 residues. V dropped 0 bases and J dropped 4 bases, with 9 bases sitting between them. Germline V gives CDR1 SEHNR, CDR2 FQNEAQ (reference sequence).

The chain uses TRBV4-2 and TRBJ1-3; D remains unclear. Germline V lookup: CDR1 LGHNA, CDR2 YNFKEQ. The CDR3 has 17 residues. Trimming stripped 2 bases from V and 3 bases from J, with 17 bases between. The CDR3 region is CASSQHWREKVGNTIYF. The CDR3 DNA sequence: TGTGCCAGCAGCCAACACTGGAGGGAGAAGGTTGGAAACACCATATATTTT.

This chain uses TRBV12-5 with TRBJ1-2; 7 positions agree with TRBD1. V gave up 5 bases and J gave up 8 bases; unmatched junction bases: 5. There are 12 residues in the CDR3. Germline V CDR1 and CDR2: LGHNT, FRNRAP. CDR3 amino acids: CASGLDREGYTF. The CDR3 DNA reads TGTGCTAGTGGTCTCGACAGGGAAGGCTACACCTTC.

The genes are TRBV21-1 and TRBJ2-7; TRBD1, the D gene given by the table, was not confirmed from the DNA. TRBV21-1 is an annotated pseudogene. The CDR3 spans 14 residues. CDR3 DNA sequence: TGTGCCAGCAGCAAAAGGGGATCCGCGTACGAGCAGTACTTC. Translation: CASSKRGSAYEQYF.

This clone was picked up one time. The V and J genes are TRBV4-3 and TRBJ1-1, with 7 bases aligning to TRBD1. Unmatched junction bases numbered 3, after V lost 5 bases and J lost 3 bases. Germline V lookup: CDR1 LGHNA, CDR2 YSLEER. The CDR3 is 13 residues long. The CDR3 nucleotides read TGCGCCAGCAGCACCGACAGGGACACTGAAGCTTTCTTT. Encoded protein: CASSTDRDTEAFF.

J is TRBJ1-2 and V is TRBV9; 8 bases align to TRBD1. Germline V gives CDR1 SGDLS, CDR2 YYNGEE. V was clipped by 1 base and J by 0 bases; unmatched bases: 17. The CDR3 is 20 amino acids. The DNA of the CDR3 is TGTGCCAGCAGCGTAAGCGTCCAGACAGGGGCGGAGATCCCTAACTATGGCTACACCTTC. This translates into CASSVSVQTGAEIPNYGYTF.

The V gene is TRBV29-1, the J gene TRBJ2-1; 7 nucleotides agree with TRBD2. Losses at the gene ends were 5 bases for V and 1 base for J; bases not matched to a gene: 2. This CDR3 region has 13 residues. The germline gives CDR1 SQVTM, CDR2 ANQGSEA. CDR3: CSVQRGSYNEQFF. In DNA, the CDR3 is TGCAGCGTTCAGCGGGGTTCCTACAATGAGCAGTTCTTC.

V gene TRBV7-9 combines with J gene TRBJ1-5; the D is unclear. Germline V gives CDR1 SEHNR, CDR2 FQNEAQ (reference sequence). CDR3 length: 14 residues. Trimming pared 2 bases from V and 2 bases from J, leaving 7 bases between. The CDR3 nucleotides read TGTGCCAGCAGCTTAAACGGTGGCAATCAGCCCCAGCATTTT. Translated: CASSLNGGNQPQHF.

This rearrangement joins TRBV2 to TRBJ2-7; the match to TRBD2 covers 10 bases. The junction had 7 bases not matched to a gene; V was cut back by 8 bases and J by 3 bases. Germline V gene lookup returns CDR1 SNHLY and CDR2 FYNNEI. This CDR3 is 14 amino acids long. The CDR3 DNA follows: TGTGCCAGCCTACTAGCGGGGAATTTCTACGAGCAGTACTTC. Amino acids: CASLLAGNFYEQYF.

The CDR3 is CASSQPGTGSTEAFF. CDR3 nucleotides: TGCGCCAGCAGCCAGCCCGGGACAGGGAGCACTGAAGCTTTCTTT. The rearrangement uses TRBV4-3 and TRBJ1-1; TRBD1 aligns across 9 bases. CDR1 is LGHNA, CDR2 YSLEER, per germline. The CDR3 spans 15 residues. V trimming: 3 bases; J trimming: 4 bases; junction bases outside the gene matches: 6.

This clone has only one observation. The chain employs TRBV4-2 and TRBJ1-1; TRBD1 might be the D (6 bases). Trimming shortened V by 2 bases and J by 1 base, and 11 bases separated the two germline ends. This CDR3 has 15 amino acids. From germline, CDR1 is LGHNA and CDR2 YNFKEQ. This CDR3 reads CASSQWQGQNTEAFF. CDR3 DNA: TGTGCCAGCAGCCAATGGCAGGGGCAGAACACTGAAGCTTTCTTT.

The chain employs TRBV2 and TRBJ2-7; D remains ambiguous. The CDR3 totals 16 residues. The germline gives CDR1 SNHLY, CDR2 FYNNEI. V was trimmed by 1 base and J by 1 base, leaving 14 bases between them. The CDR3 sequence: CASSEVPSTPSYEQYF. As DNA, the CDR3 is TGTGCCAGCAGTGAAGTACCAAGTACACCTTCCTACGAGCAGTACTTC.

This clone was seen only once. V is TRBV4-3 and J is TRBJ2-2, with D maybe TRBD2 (5 bases). The CDR3 runs to 13 residues. V was trimmed by 4 bases and J by 7 bases, leaving 10 bases between them. CDR1 is LGHNA, CDR2 YSLEER, per germline. The CDR3 DNA is TGCGCCAGCAGCCGACTACCAGGCGGGGAGCTGTTTTTT. Protein product: CASSRLPGGELFF.

The J gene is TRBJ2-7, the V gene TRBV29-1, with D possibly matching TRBD1 (6 bases). V lost 4 bases to trimming and J lost 0 bases, with 10 bases between them. Germline loops: CDR1 SQVTM, CDR2 ANQGSEA. The CDR3 sequence is 13 residues long. CDR3 in amino acids: CSVVQGPSYEQYF. The CDR3 nucleotides read TGCAGCGTTGTTCAGGGGCCCTCCTACGAGCAGTACTTC.

V and J are TRBV7-9 and TRBJ2-7, with D uncertain. Trimming pared 7 bases from V and 0 bases from J, leaving 10 bases between. Germline values: CDR1 SEHNR, CDR2 FQNEAQ (reference sequence). The CDR3 is made up of 13 amino acids. The CDR3 DNA follows: TGTGCCAGCAATTTGCCAGGCTCCTACGAGCAGTACTTC. This encodes CASNLPGSYEQYF.

This chain uses TRBV9 with TRBJ2-5; 9 nucleotides agree with TRBD2. Germline trimming cut 4 bases from V and 1 base from J; bases unmatched to any gene: 8. Germline assignment: CDR1 SGDLS and CDR2 YYNGEE. The CDR3 runs 16 residues. DNA of the CDR3: TGTGCCAGCAGCCCGGAGGGCGGGGGGGCCCAAGAGACCCAGTACTTC. Translation gives CASSPEGGGAQETQYF.

The CDR3 loop is CASSELGVNQPQHF. The DNA for the CDR3 is TGTGCCAGCAGTGAACTCGGAGTCAATCAGCCCCAGCATTTT. V gene TRBV25-1 combines with J gene TRBJ1-5, with D unresolved. CDR1 and CDR2 from the germline V gene are MGHDK and SYGVNS. The V gene lost 2 bases and the J gene lost 3 bases, with 8 bases spanning the gap. The CDR3 runs to 14 residues.

This chain links TRBV7-9 with TRBJ1-2; D is ambiguous. This CDR3 is built from 13 residues. The germline CDR1 and CDR2 sequences are SEHNR and FQNEAQ (reference sequence). With 4 bases removed from V and 0 bases from J, the gap between germline ends came to 6 bases. The CDR3 reads CASSSDTNYGYTF. CDR3 DNA sequence: TGTGCCAGCAGCTCTGACACTAACTATGGCTACACCTTC.